Below are 21 T cell receptor beta chains sequenced from a single sample in a study of shared clonotypes between healthy human individuals. Profiled with immunoSEQ multiplex PCR; TCRdb holds only in-frame clones, not every one. Of about 2 million clones in the sample, 85% to 95% were seen once. What was sequenced was naive CD4+ T cells sorted from blood. The subset here: CD45RA+ positively selected. These receptors all stem from a man aged 18-30 years in good health.

The chain has TRBV18 and TRBJ2-5, with D maybe TRBD2 (5 bases). CDR1 and CDR2 (germline): KGHSH, LQKENI. The V gene lost 4 bases and the J gene lost 1 base, with 7 bases spanning the gap. This CDR3 comprises 13 residues. Here the CDR3 DNA reads TGTGCCAGCTCACTCGGGGTCCAAGAGACCCAGTACTTC. Translated: CASSLGVQETQYF.

The chain is built from TRBV7-8 and TRBJ2-7; 10 bases match TRBD1. J lost 5 bases, V lost 6 bases, and 13 bases had no gene match. Germline lookup yields CDR1 SGHVS and CDR2 FQNEAQ. This CDR3 is 16 amino acids long. CDR3 DNA: TGTGCCAGCAGACAATTATACGGGGACAGGGGAAACGAGCAGTACTTC. Its translation is CASRQLYGDRGNEQYF.

This rearrangement joins TRBV6-1 to TRBJ1-2; the D gene is possibly TRBD1 (5 bases). Germline V gene lookup returns CDR1 MNHNS and CDR2 SASEGT. The ends were cut back, 7 bases at V and 1 base at J, with 13 bases in the middle. The CDR3 is 14 residues long. The DNA for the CDR3 is TGTGCCAGCACCCAGGTTCAGGGTAACTATGGCTACACCTTC. It specifies CASTQVQGNYGYTF.

As regards this clone: Other DNA variants within this sample encode the same CDR3. This chain links TRBV5-4 with TRBJ2-4; 14 bases line up with TRBD2. With 0 bases clipped from V and 0 bases from J, the junction kept 5 bases outside the gene matches. Germline CDR1 and CDR2: SGHNT and YYREEE (reference sequence). CDR3 size: 19 residues. The CDR3 DNA reads as TGTGCCAGCAGCTTGGAAGGACTAGCGGGAGGTCGAGCCAAAAACATTCAGTACTTC. Its protein is CASSLEGLAGGRAKNIQYF. The full variable domain, with the rest looked up from reference TRBV5-4 and TRBJ2-4, is ETGVTQSPTHLIKTRGQQVTLRCSSQSGHNTVSWYQQALGQGPQFIFQYYREEENGRGNFPPRFSGLQFPNYSSELNVNALELDDSALYLCASSLEGLAGGRAKNIQYFGAGTRLSVL.

V is TRBV6-5 and J is TRBJ2-3; perhaps TRBD1 as D (6 bases). The CDR3 consists of 14 residues. In germline, CDR1 is MNHEY, CDR2 SVGAGI. V dropped 5 bases and J dropped 7 bases, with 16 bases sitting between them. As DNA, the CDR3 is TGTGCCAGCAGTCCTGGGACATCCACCCATACGCAGTATTTT. Encoded protein: CASSPGTSTHTQYF.

This chain links TRBV19 with TRBJ1-1, with 8 positions matching TRBD1. The V gene end was trimmed by 4 bases and the J gene end by 1 base; junction bases not matched to a gene: 2. Per the germline V gene, CDR1 is LNHDA and CDR2 is SQIVND (reference sequence). CDR3 size: 14 residues. CDR3: CASSRQGKNTEAFF. The CDR3, as DNA: TGTGCCAGTAGTAGACAGGGGAAGAACACTGAAGCTTTCTTT. The complete variable domain, with remaining parts taken from reference TRBV19 and TRBJ1-1, reads DGGITQSPKYLFRKEGQNVTLSCEQNLNHDAMYWYRQDPGQGLRLIYYSQIVNDFQKGDIAEGYSVSREKKESFPLTVTSAQKNPTAFYLCASSRQGKNTEAFFGQGTRLTVV.

The V gene is TRBV19, the J gene TRBJ1-2; D not certain. The CDR3 sequence is 14 residues long. The ends were cut back, 0 bases at V and 3 bases at J, with 8 bases in the middle. CDR1 and CDR2 (germline): LNHDA, SQIVND (reference sequence). CDR3 sequence: CASSIDGTDYGYTF. The DNA of the CDR3 is TGTGCCAGTAGTATAGATGGTACAGACTATGGCTACACCTTC. Looking up the rest from reference TRBV19 and TRBJ1-2 gives the full variable domain: DGGITQSPKYLFRKEGQNVTLSCEQNLNHDAMYWYRQDPGQGLRLIYYSQIVNDFQKGDIAEGYSVSREKKESFPLTVTSAQKNPTAFYLCASSIDGTDYGYTFGSGTRLTVV.

The rearrangement joins TRBV5-4 to TRBJ1-2; D is unclear. V lost 0 bases to trimming and J lost 7 bases, with 4 bases between them. CDR3 length: 11 residues. The germline CDR1 and CDR2 sequences are SGHNT and YYREEE (reference sequence). The CDR3 loop is CASSLGAGYTF. The CDR3 DNA reads as TGTGCCAGCAGCTTGGGGGCTGGCTACACCTTC. Looking up the rest from reference TRBV5-4 and TRBJ1-2 gives the full variable domain: ETGVTQSPTHLIKTRGQQVTLRCSSQSGHNTVSWYQQALGQGPQFIFQYYREEENGRGNFPPRFSGLQFPNYSSELNVNALELDDSALYLCASSLGAGYTFGSGTRLTVV.

This chain connects TRBV27 to TRBJ2-7; 8 bases are a match to TRBD1. Germline V gene data show CDR1 as MNHEY and CDR2 as SMNVEV (reference sequence). Germline trimming cut 5 bases from V and 0 bases from J; bases unmatched to any gene: 15. CDR3 size: 18 residues. In DNA, the CDR3 is TGTGCCAGCAGTACCTCCGGGACAGGATGGTACCCCTCCTACGAGCAGTACTTC. This sequence encodes CASSTSGTGWYPSYEQYF.

V usage is TRBV7-9 and J usage is TRBJ2-1; D unclear. V lost 1 base and J 0 bases, leaving 10 bases between the germline ends. The CDR3 runs to 16 residues. Germline CDR1 SEHNR, CDR2 FQNEAQ (reference sequence). This CDR3 reads CASSLERLSSYNEQFF. In DNA form, the CDR3 reads TGTGCCAGCAGCTTAGAACGGCTAAGCTCCTACAATGAGCAGTTCTTC.

This chain connects TRBV30 to TRBJ2-1; D is undetermined. CDR1 and CDR2 (germline): GTSNPN, SVGIG (reference sequence). Trimming cost V 2 bases and J 5 bases, with 4 bases left between them. The CDR3 extends over 11 amino acids. The DNA for the CDR3 is TGTGCCTGGAGTAAGGACAATGAGCAGTTCTTC. This translates into CAWSKDNEQFF.

The CDR3 loop is CASSLNSNYGYTF. The CDR3 nucleotides are TGTGCCAGCAGCTTGAACAGTAACTATGGCTACACCTTC. The V and J genes are TRBV5-6 and TRBJ1-2, with D hard to call. V lost 1 base, J lost 1 base, and 5 bases lay in between. Germline lookup yields CDR1 SGHDT and CDR2 YYEEEE. The CDR3 extends over 13 amino acids. Full variable domain (rest looked up from reference TRBV5-6 and TRBJ1-2): DAGVTQSPTHLIKTRGQQVTLRCSPKSGHDTVSWYQQALGQGPQFIFQYYEEEERQRGNFPDRFSGHQFPNYSSELNVNALLLGDSALYLCASSLNSNYGYTFGSGTRLTVV.

The chain combines TRBV5-1 with TRBJ2-1; 12 bases align to TRBD2. The CDR3 is 17 residues long. J gave up 0 bases and V 0 bases, and 1 base lay outside the gene matches. The germline gives CDR1 SGHRS, CDR2 YFSETQ. CDR3 sequence: CASSLGLAGVSYNEQFF. CDR3 nucleotides: TGCGCCAGCAGCTTGGGACTAGCGGGAGTCTCCTACAATGAGCAGTTCTTC.

The rearrangement uses TRBV7-6 and TRBJ2-1; TRBD1 matches at 8 bases. There are 14 residues in the CDR3. J was trimmed by 3 bases and V by 5 bases; bases with no gene match: 3. Germline V CDR1 and CDR2: SGHVS, FNYEAQ. CDR3 region: CASSQGQGYNEQFF. The CDR3 nucleotides are TGTGCCAGCAGCCAAGGACAGGGCTACAATGAGCAGTTCTTC.

The chain has TRBV2 and TRBJ1-6; D uncertain. Germline assignment: CDR1 SNHLY and CDR2 FYNNEI. The V gene lost 2 bases and the J gene lost 10 bases, with 21 bases spanning the gap. The CDR3 is 17 residues long. The CDR3 reads CASSESSLRGLDSPLHF. The DNA for the CDR3 is TGTGCCAGCAGTGAATCTTCTCTTCGGGGTTTGGACTCACCCCTCCACTTT. Supplemented by reference TRBV2 and TRBJ1-6, the full variable domain reads EPEVTQTPSHQVTQMGQEVILRCVPISNHLYFYWYRQILGQKVEFLVSFYNNEISEKSEIFDDQFSVERPDGSNFTLKIRSTKLEDSAMYFCASSESSLRGLDSPLHFGNGTRLTVT.

There are a few counts of this clone. V is TRBV18 and J is TRBJ2-6; weak D call: TRBD1 (5 bases). The germline V gene encodes CDR1 KGHSH and CDR2 LQKENI. There are 17 residues in the CDR3. Trimming cost V 1 base and J 6 bases, with 16 bases left between them. Here the CDR3 reads CASSPLSQGLEANVLTF. The CDR3 DNA reads as TGTGCCAGCTCACCACTATCCCAGGGCCTTGAGGCCAACGTCCTGACTTTC.

In the case of this clone: A junction boundary mismatches the germline segment, possibly from a read error. This chain uses TRBV10-3 with TRBJ2-2; 11 bases agree with TRBD2. Germline loops: CDR1 ENHRY, CDR2 SYGVKD. The CDR3 covers 15 residues. CDR3 in amino acids: CAISELAGEVGELFF. Written as DNA, the CDR3 is TGCGCCATCAGTGAACTAGCGGGAGAGGTTGGGGAGCTGTTTTTT.

The rearrangement links TRBV5-1 to TRBJ1-1; D is ambiguous. Germline V CDR1 and CDR2: SGHRS, YFSETQ. The CDR3 sequence is 16 residues long. The V gene lost 0 bases and the J gene lost 1 base, with 13 bases spanning the gap. Here the CDR3 DNA reads TGCGCCAGCAGCTTGGCCCTCTTGGGTACGAACACTGAAGCTTTCTTT. Amino acids: CASSLALLGTNTEAFF.

This chain uses TRBV9 with TRBJ2-3, with 15 bases aligning to TRBD2. Germline CDR1 and CDR2: SGDLS and YYNGEE. The CDR3 runs 17 residues. The trim removed 2 bases at V and 4 bases at J, leaving 5 bases unmatched. In DNA, the CDR3 is TGTGCCAGCAGCGTTTCTGGGACTAGCGGGAGGTCAGATACGCAGTATTTT. Encoded protein: CASSVSGTSGRSDTQYF.

The chain recombines TRBV19 with TRBJ2-2; D uncertain. The CDR3 sequence is 15 residues long. Germline V gene data show CDR1 as LNHDA and CDR2 as SQIVND (reference sequence). Trimming left V 1 base short and J 5 bases short, with 11 bases between. CDR3: CASSIVGSFTGELFF. CDR3 nucleotide sequence: TGTGCCAGTAGTATAGTCGGCAGCTTTACCGGGGAGCTGTTTTTT.

This rearrangement joins TRBV10-1 to TRBJ1-5; D call uncertain. The V end was cut by 7 bases, the J end by 2 bases, with 18 bases between. This CDR3 comprises 16 residues. Per the germline V gene, CDR1 is WNHNN and CDR2 is SYGVQD (reference sequence). The CDR3 region is CASTPGFASRNQPQHF. The CDR3 DNA is TGCGCCAGCACCCCGGGATTCGCTAGCCGCAATCAGCCCCAGCATTTT.